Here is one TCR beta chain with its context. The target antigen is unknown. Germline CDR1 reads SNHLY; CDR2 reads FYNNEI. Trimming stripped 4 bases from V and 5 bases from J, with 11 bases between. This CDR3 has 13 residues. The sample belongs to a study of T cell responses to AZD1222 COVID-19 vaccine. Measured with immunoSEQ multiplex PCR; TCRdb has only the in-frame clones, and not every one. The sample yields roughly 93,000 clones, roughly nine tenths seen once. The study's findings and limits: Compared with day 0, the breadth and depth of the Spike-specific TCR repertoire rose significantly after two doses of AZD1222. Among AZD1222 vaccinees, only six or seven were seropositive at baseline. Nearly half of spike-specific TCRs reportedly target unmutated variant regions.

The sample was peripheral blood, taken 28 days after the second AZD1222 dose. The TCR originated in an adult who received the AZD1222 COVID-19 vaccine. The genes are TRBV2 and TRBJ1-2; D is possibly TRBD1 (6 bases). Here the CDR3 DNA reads TGTGCCAGCAGTGCGGGGGGCGCGTATGGCTACACCTTC. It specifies CASSAGGAYGYTF.